This T cell receptor (beta chain) was found in a study of Ad26.COV2.S vaccination and SARS-CoV-2 variants. On the study more broadly: In the COV1001 trial, the donor was in the Ad26.COV2.S arm. Recipients of Ad26.COV2.S got it intramuscularly, once or twice 56 days apart. Points from the study as a whole: Across vaccine and placebo recipients, the breadth of non-spike TCRs was similar.

V was trimmed by 6 bases and J by 2 bases, leaving 5 bases between them. CDR1 MDHEN and CDR2 SYDVKM come from the germline V gene. The CDR3 extends over 11 amino acids. TCRdb's table, derived via immunoSEQ multiplex PCR, lists solely in-frame clones and lacks some. In the table there are about 390,000 clones, about 92% of which are singletons. Regarding this clone: Its antigen remains unknown.

The sample's treatment: around 19 received Ad26.COV2.S at low or high dose, single or two shots; roughly 5 received placebo; per-sample allocation not given. On day 63 after the first injection, vaccine and placebo recipients gave samples. Its platform was an Ad26 vector, and its expressed antigen was Wuhan-strain SARS-CoV-2 spike. The specimen comprised peripheral blood, sampled in a trial of Ad26.COV2.S vaccine versus placebo. The V and J genes are TRBV28 and TRBJ2-7; D gene uncertain. This clonotype was sampled from a person between 18 and 60 years old who received the Ad26.COV2.S COVID-19 vaccine or a placebo. CDR3 sequence reads: CASRSTYEQYF. The DNA of the CDR3 is TGTGCCAGCAGGAGCACCTACGAGCAGTACTTC.